Shown below are 32 T cell receptor beta chains from a single sample sequenced in a study of T cell responses to AZD1222 COVID-19 vaccine (dated by TCRdb to the early 2020s). What this sample's time point label stands for: about 28 days (+/-7) after the second vaccine dose. Libraries were made using the immunoSEQ multiplex PCR assay. In TCRdb, the immuneACCESS table is reduced to in-frame sequences with V and J assigned. These tables do not hold every clone; where another copy was compared, an unresolved V gene accounts for under half, and the others remain unexplained. The sample table holds 120,000 to 150,000 clones, of which 90% were seen once. Jointly, the top ten make up about 1.5% of the sample. The specimen was peripheral blood, collected 28 days after the second AZD1222 dose. The receptors derive from an adult who received the AZD1222 COVID-19 vaccine.

This chain connects TRBV7-9 to TRBJ2-4, with 8 positions matching TRBD2. CDR3 length equals 16 residues. The V segment lost 1 base and the J segment 4 bases; nucleotides outside the gene matches: 6. The germline gives CDR1 SEHNR, CDR2 FQNEAQ (reference sequence). CDR3 sequence: CASSLVGAGGKNIQYF. CDR3 bases: TGTGCCAGCAGCTTAGTTGGGGCGGGAGGTAAAAACATTCAGTACTTC.

The genes are TRBV5-1 and TRBJ1-1; TRBD1 might be the D (5 bases). The CDR3 is 15 residues long. V lost 2 bases, J lost 6 bases, and 17 bases lay in between. Germline assignment: CDR1 SGHRS and CDR2 YFSETQ. The CDR3 sequence: CASSFGALGSAEAFF. The CDR3 nucleotides read TGCGCCAGCAGCTTTGGGGCCCTTGGTTCGGCTGAAGCTTTCTTT.

The J gene is TRBJ2-2, the V gene TRBV10-1; TRBD1 or TRBD2 may be the D gene (5 bases each). Germline values: CDR1 WNHNN, CDR2 SYGVQD (reference sequence). The CDR3 is 13 amino acids. The V end was cut by 10 bases, the J end by 8 bases, with 17 bases between. As DNA, the CDR3 is TGCGCCACCGCCCCGGGGACCGGGGGGGAGCTGTTTTTT. Its translation: CATAPGTGGELFF.

The chain uses TRBV18 and TRBJ2-5; 7 nucleotides line up with TRBD1. After removal of 3 bases from V and 4 bases from J, the junction contained 5 bases not matched to a gene. This CDR3 is built from 14 residues. CDR1 is KGHSH and CDR2 is LQKENI in the germline V gene. The CDR3 loop is CASSPRQGPETQYF. Here the CDR3 DNA reads TGTGCCAGCTCACCTCGACAGGGCCCAGAGACCCAGTACTTC.

The rearrangement uses TRBV2 and TRBJ1-1, with 7 bases identical to TRBD1. Germline-derived CDR1 and CDR2 are SNHLY and FYNNEI. CDR3 length: 14 residues. The ends lost 7 bases at V and 1 base at J; junction bases unmatched: 6. This CDR3 is CASTETGTNTEAFF. The CDR3 DNA follows: TGTGCCAGCACCGAGACAGGGACGAACACTGAAGCTTTCTTT.

The chain combines TRBV5-4 with TRBJ1-4; 7 bases map to TRBD1. CDR1 is SGHNT, CDR2 YYREEE, per germline (reference sequence). This CDR3 comprises 13 residues. V lost 5 bases and J lost 10; bases outside the gene matches: 8. The DNA of the CDR3 is TGTGCCAGCAGACCCAACCGGGACAGAAAACTGTTTTTT. It is translated as CASRPNRDRKLFF.

The genes are TRBV5-8 and TRBJ1-2, with TRBD1 as a possible D gene (6 bases). Germline assignment: CDR1 SGHTS and CDR2 YDEGEE. This CDR3 is 14 amino acids long. V gave up 3 bases and J gave up 4 bases, with 13 bases separating them. CDR3 sequence: CASSSTTGFYGYTF. In DNA form, the CDR3 reads TGTGCCAGCAGCTCGACCACAGGGTTCTATGGCTACACCTTC.

The J gene is TRBJ2-6, the V gene TRBV7-8; no definite D call. The CDR3 has 16 residues. Germline V gene sequence: CDR1 SGHVS, CDR2 FQNEAQ. V lost 8 bases and J lost 0, with 14 bases in between. In DNA form, the CDR3 reads TGTGCCAGCGGGTTGACATTAAGCTCTGGGGCCAACGTCCTGACTTTC. It is translated as CASGLTLSSGANVLTF.

V gene TRBV28 combines with J gene TRBJ2-1; weak D call: TRBD1 (5 bases). The CDR3 spans 13 residues. Trimming cost V 3 bases and J 6 bases, with 9 bases left between them. Germline-derived CDR1 and CDR2 are MDHEN and SYDVKM. The CDR3 region has the DNA TGTGCCAGCAGTTTGGGGCCATTCAATGAGCAGTTCTTC. It translates to CASSLGPFNEQFF. Complete variable domain (other parts from reference TRBV28 and TRBJ2-1): DVKVTQSSRYLVKRTGEKVFLECVQDMDHENMFWYRQDPGLGLRLIYFSYDVKMKEKGDIPEGYSVSREKKERFSLILESASTNQTSMYLCASSLGPFNEQFFGPGTRLTVL.

The V and J genes are TRBV24-1 and TRBJ1-5; TRBD1 aligns across 7 bases. Germline V gene sequence: CDR1 KGHDR, CDR2 SFDVKD. The CDR3 spans 17 residues. V was pared by 3 bases and J by 7 bases, with 14 bases of the junction left unmatched. DNA of the CDR3: TGTGCCACCAGTGATCGCCGGGACAGCGCCTTGGGACAGCCCCAGCATTTT. The encoded protein is CATSDRRDSALGQPQHF.

The chain joins TRBV2 to TRBJ1-1; 8 bases agree with TRBD1. Losses at the gene ends were 6 bases for V and 5 bases for J; bases not matched to a gene: 5. The CDR3 has 13 residues. The germline gives CDR1 SNHLY, CDR2 FYNNEI. The CDR3 DNA is TGTGCCAGCAGACGGCAGGGGGCGACTGAAGCTTTCTTT. It codes for CASRRQGATEAFF.

The table lists this clone with many counts. The chain uses TRBV4-1 and TRBJ2-7, with 7 bases identical to TRBD2. The J segment lost 4 bases and the V segment lost 1 base, leaving 4 bases of the junction unmatched. CDR1 MGHRA and CDR2 YSYEKL come from the germline V gene. This CDR3 is 14 amino acids long. The CDR3 nucleotides are TGCGCCAGCAGCCAAGGGGGGAGGGAGTACGAGCAGTACTTC. It is translated as CASSQGGREYEQYF.

This chain joins TRBV5-1 and TRBJ2-1; 10 bases line up with TRBD1. J gave up 9 bases and V 4 bases, and 7 bases lay outside the gene matches. This CDR3 is 14 amino acids long. The germline V gene has CDR1 SGHRS and CDR2 YFSETQ. The CDR3 coding sequence is TGCGCCAGCAGCCTGGGACAGGGGAAGGTTGAGCAGTTCTTC. This gives the protein CASSLGQGKVEQFF.

The chain couples TRBV2 to TRBJ2-7; D uncertain. Germline V gene sequence: CDR1 SNHLY, CDR2 FYNNEI. Trimming cost V 7 bases and J 3 bases, with 13 bases left between them. CDR3 size: 13 residues. This chain's CDR3 is CASNPGPDYEQYF. The CDR3 DNA follows: TGTGCCAGCAACCCCGGACCAGACTACGAGCAGTACTTC.

J is TRBJ1-5 and V is TRBV5-6; the D gene is possibly TRBD1 (6 bases). This CDR3 is 14 amino acids long. CDR1 and CDR2 from the germline V gene are SGHDT and YYEEEE. Trimming pared 2 bases from V and 5 bases from J, leaving 11 bases between. CDR3 coding DNA: TGTGCCAGCAGCTTACAGGGATTGGATCAGCCCCAGCATTTT. Translating it yields CASSLQGLDQPQHF. The full variable domain, with the rest looked up from reference TRBV5-6 and TRBJ1-5, is DAGVTQSPTHLIKTRGQQVTLRCSPKSGHDTVSWYQQALGQGPQFIFQYYEEEERQRGNFPDRFSGHQFPNYSSELNVNALLLGDSALYLCASSLQGLDQPQHFGDGTRLSIL.

The chain carries TRBV5-6 and TRBJ2-2, with D possibly being TRBD1 (7 bases). Trimming took off 3 bases at V and 3 bases at J, with 12 bases between the two ends. The CDR3 contains 15 residues. The germline CDR1 and CDR2 sequences are SGHDT and YYEEEE. The CDR3 is CASSWGDRYTGELFF. The CDR3 bases are TGTGCCAGCAGCTGGGGGGACAGATACACCGGGGAGCTGTTTTTT.

The rearrangement links TRBV19 to TRBJ1-5; no clear D. The ends were cut back, 3 bases at V and 1 base at J, with 4 bases in the middle. The CDR3 is 13 residues long. CDR1 and CDR2 from the germline V gene are LNHDA and SQIVND (reference sequence). In nucleotides, the CDR3 is TGTGCCAGTAGTATTTCGAGCAATCAGCCCCAGCATTTT. Amino acid sequence: CASSISSNQPQHF.

The DNA for the CDR3 is TGTGCCATTTCTGCCCAGGGTTCTAATCAGCCCCAGCATTTT. Its translation: CAISAQGSNQPQHF. The genes are TRBV10-3 and TRBJ1-5, with D maybe TRBD1 (5 bases). The CDR3 extends over 14 amino acids. CDR1 and CDR2 from the germline V gene are ENHRY and SYGVKD. Trimming cost V 9 bases and J 4 bases, with 16 bases left between them.

CDR3 sequence: CASSPQGASGANVLTF. CDR3 bases: TGTGCCAGCAGCCCACAGGGGGCCTCTGGGGCCAACGTCCTGACTTTC. This chain uses TRBV7-9 with TRBJ2-6; 9 bases map to TRBD1. V lost 5 bases, J lost 0 bases, and 2 bases stayed unmatched. CDR1 is SEHNR, CDR2 FQNEAQ, per germline (reference sequence). The CDR3 is 16 residues long.

This clone was seen only once. The chain employs TRBV30 and TRBJ1-6, with D perhaps TRBD1 (5 bases). The V and J ends lost 4 bases and 6 bases respectively, with 10 bases between them. Germline loops: CDR1 GTSNPN, CDR2 SVGIG (reference sequence). The CDR3 sequence is 13 residues long. CDR3 coding DNA: TGTGCCTGGACCGTGGGACCTAATTCACCCCTCCACTTT. Its protein product is CAWTVGPNSPLHF.

This clone was detected only once. The chain couples TRBV13 to TRBJ2-1; 12 bases are shared with TRBD2. This CDR3 region has 20 residues. The germline gives CDR1 PRHDT, CDR2 FYEKMQ (reference sequence). The junction had 11 bases not matched to a gene; V was cut back by 0 bases and J by 2 bases. The CDR3 DNA sequence: TGTGCCAGCAGCTTAGGCCTGCTAGCGGGAGGGGGATCGACCTACAATGAGCAGTTCTTC. Translating it yields CASSLGLLAGGGSTYNEQFF.

This clone was detected only once. This chain uses TRBV30 with TRBJ1-5; maybe TRBD1 (6 bases). CDR1 is GTSNPN, CDR2 SVGIG, per germline (reference sequence). Trimming removed 5 bases at V and 5 bases at J, with 16 bases between. The CDR3 has 14 residues. The CDR3, as DNA: TGTGCCTGGGGAACAGGGTCTGGGTATCAGCCCCAGCATTTT. This encodes CAWGTGSGYQPQHF.

The chain employs TRBV7-9 and TRBJ1-2; D call uncertain. Germline V gene lookup returns CDR1 SEHNR and CDR2 FQNEAQ (reference sequence). There are 12 residues in the CDR3. V was cut by 6 bases and J by 4 bases, with 9 bases left in between. CDR3 protein: CASSLDGYGYTF. The CDR3, as DNA: TGTGCCAGCAGTTTGGACGGCTATGGCTACACCTTC. Looking up the rest from reference TRBV7-9 and TRBJ1-2 gives the full variable domain: DTGVSQNPRHKITKRGQNVTFRCDPISEHNRLYWYRQTLGQGPEFLTYFQNEAQLEKSRLLSDRFSAERPKGSFSTLEIQRTEQGDSAMYLCASSLDGYGYTFGSGTRLTVV.

The rearrangement joins TRBV6-5 to TRBJ2-5, with D perhaps matching TRBD1 or TRBD2 (6 bases each). Trimming shortened V by 0 bases and J by 2 bases, and 13 bases separated the two germline ends. The CDR3 is 16 amino acids. Germline CDR1 is MNHEY and CDR2 is SVGAGI. The CDR3 bases are TGTGCCAGCAGTTACTCTGGAGGGGGGCCACAAGAGACCCAGTACTTC. Protein: CASSYSGGGPQETQYF.

This clone appeared once. The chain is built from TRBV28 and TRBJ1-1; D is perhaps TRBD1 (6 bases). V was shortened by 6 bases and J by 3 bases, with 20 bases between the two germline ends. There are 16 residues in the CDR3. Germline V CDR1 and CDR2: MDHEN, SYDVKM. DNA for the CDR3: TGTGCCAGCAGAAGTTCAGGGGCGAGGATGGACACTGAAGCTTTCTTT. This gives the protein CASRSSGARMDTEAFF.

The chain carries TRBV6-2 or TRBV6-3 and TRBJ2-1; 9 nucleotides line up with TRBD2. V was clipped by 5 bases and J by 6 bases; unmatched bases: 11. The CDR3 is 16 residues long. Germline lookup yields CDR1 MNHEY and CDR2 SVGEGT. CDR3 coding DNA: TGTGCCAGCAGTCCCGCGGCGGGAGGGCCCTCCAATGAGCAGTTCTTC. It yields the protein CASSPAAGGPSNEQFF.

The gene calls are TRBV4-3 and TRBJ2-1; 12 bases agree with TRBD2. V dropped 0 bases and J dropped 5; count of bases not matched to a gene: 8. Germline V CDR1 and CDR2: LGHNA, YSLEER. There are 18 residues in the CDR3. Here the CDR3 DNA reads TGCGCCAGCAGCCAAGAGGTTAGGACTAGCGGGATAAACAATGAGCAGTTCTTC. This translates into CASSQEVRTSGINNEQFF.

The chain joins TRBV6-5 to TRBJ1-6; a possible D gene is TRBD1 (5 bases). V shed 10 bases and J shed 1 base, with 11 bases lying between them. From germline, CDR1 is MNHEY and CDR2 SVGAGI. The CDR3 extends over 14 amino acids. CDR3 loop: CATGGGSYNSPLHF. The CDR3 nucleotides are TGTGCCACTGGGGGGGGTTCCTATAATTCACCCCTCCACTTT.

This clone was recorded once. This chain uses TRBV28 with TRBJ1-6; D ambiguous. Germline loops: CDR1 MDHEN, CDR2 SYDVKM. The CDR3 length is 15 residues. V was clipped by 4 bases and J by 0 bases, with 7 bases between them. CDR3 coding DNA: TGTGCCAGCAGTTCGAGGAGCTCCTATAATTCACCCCTCCACTTT. The encoded protein is CASSSRSSYNSPLHF.

The rearrangement links TRBV6-2 or TRBV6-3 to TRBJ1-5; D gene uncertain. Per germline, CDR1 MNHEY and CDR2 SVGEGT. This CDR3 comprises 15 residues. Trimming took off 2 bases at V and 3 bases at J, with 11 bases between the two ends. The DNA for the CDR3 is TGTGCCAGCAGTTACGGTGGGTCTCACAATCAGCCCCAGCATTTT. Translation gives CASSYGGSHNQPQHF.

V usage is TRBV29-1 and J usage is TRBJ1-1; D remains unclear. Between the trimmed V and J ends, which lost 7 bases and 0 bases, there was a span of 6 bases. This CDR3 has 11 amino acids. Germline values: CDR1 SQVTM, CDR2 ANQGSEA. The CDR3 DNA sequence: TGCAGCGCCATTGTGAACACTGAAGCTTTCTTT. It encodes CSAIVNTEAFF.

The rearrangement links TRBV7-9 to TRBJ1-4; D is unresolved. Germline CDR1 reads SEHNR; CDR2 reads FQNEAQ (reference sequence). Trimming took off 1 base at V and 8 bases at J, with 11 bases between the two ends. CDR3 length equals 14 residues. The CDR3 bases are TGTGCCAGCAGCTTAGGTATTAGCGGGGAAAAACTGTTTTTT. Translated, it gives CASSLGISGEKLFF.